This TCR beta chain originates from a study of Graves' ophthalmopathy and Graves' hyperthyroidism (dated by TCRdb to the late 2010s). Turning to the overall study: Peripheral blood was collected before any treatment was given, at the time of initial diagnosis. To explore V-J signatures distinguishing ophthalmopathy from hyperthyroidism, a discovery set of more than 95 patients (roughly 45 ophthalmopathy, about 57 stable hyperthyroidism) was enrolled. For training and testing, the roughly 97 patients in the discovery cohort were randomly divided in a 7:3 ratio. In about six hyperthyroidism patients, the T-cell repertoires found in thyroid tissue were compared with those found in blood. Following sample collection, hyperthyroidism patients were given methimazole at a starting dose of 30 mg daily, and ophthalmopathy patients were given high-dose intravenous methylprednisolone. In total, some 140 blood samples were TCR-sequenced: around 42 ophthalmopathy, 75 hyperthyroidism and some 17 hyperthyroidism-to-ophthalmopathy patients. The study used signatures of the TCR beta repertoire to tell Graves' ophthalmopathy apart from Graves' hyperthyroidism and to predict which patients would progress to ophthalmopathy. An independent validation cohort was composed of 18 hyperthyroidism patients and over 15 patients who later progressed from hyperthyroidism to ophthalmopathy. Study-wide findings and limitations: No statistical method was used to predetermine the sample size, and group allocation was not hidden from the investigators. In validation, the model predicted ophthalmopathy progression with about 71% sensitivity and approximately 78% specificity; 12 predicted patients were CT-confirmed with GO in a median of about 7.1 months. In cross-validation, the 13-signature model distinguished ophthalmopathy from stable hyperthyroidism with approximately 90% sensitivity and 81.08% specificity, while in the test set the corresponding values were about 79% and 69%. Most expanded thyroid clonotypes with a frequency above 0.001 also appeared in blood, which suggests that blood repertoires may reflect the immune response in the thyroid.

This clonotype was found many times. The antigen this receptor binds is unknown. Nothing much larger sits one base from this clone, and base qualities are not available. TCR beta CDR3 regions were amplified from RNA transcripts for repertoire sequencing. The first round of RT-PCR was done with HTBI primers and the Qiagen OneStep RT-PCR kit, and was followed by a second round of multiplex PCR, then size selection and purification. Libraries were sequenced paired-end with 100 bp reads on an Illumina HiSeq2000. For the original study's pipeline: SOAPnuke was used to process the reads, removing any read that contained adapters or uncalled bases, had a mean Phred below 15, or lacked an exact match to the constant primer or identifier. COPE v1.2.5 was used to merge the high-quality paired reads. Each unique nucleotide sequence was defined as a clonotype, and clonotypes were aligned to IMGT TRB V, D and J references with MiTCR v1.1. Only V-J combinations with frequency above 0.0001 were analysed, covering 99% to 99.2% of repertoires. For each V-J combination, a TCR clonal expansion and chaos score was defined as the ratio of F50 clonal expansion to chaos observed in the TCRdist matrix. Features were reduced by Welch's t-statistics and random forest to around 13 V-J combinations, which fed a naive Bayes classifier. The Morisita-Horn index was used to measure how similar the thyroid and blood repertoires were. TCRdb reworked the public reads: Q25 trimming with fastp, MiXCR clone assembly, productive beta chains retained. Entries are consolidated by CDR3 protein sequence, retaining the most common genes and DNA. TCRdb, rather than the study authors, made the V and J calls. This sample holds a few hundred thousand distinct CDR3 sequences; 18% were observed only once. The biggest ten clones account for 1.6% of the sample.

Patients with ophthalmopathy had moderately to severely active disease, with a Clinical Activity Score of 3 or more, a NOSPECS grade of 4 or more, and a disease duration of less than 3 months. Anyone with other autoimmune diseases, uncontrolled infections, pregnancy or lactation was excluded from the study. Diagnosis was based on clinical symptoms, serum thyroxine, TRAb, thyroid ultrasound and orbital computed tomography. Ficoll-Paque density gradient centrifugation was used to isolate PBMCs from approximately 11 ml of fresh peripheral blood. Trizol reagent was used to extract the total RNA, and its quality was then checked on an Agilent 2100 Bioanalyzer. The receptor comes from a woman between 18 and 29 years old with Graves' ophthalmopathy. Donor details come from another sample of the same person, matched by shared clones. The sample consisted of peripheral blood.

Here the CDR3 is given as CASSLVRTGQMAYEQYF. The nucleotides are TGTGCCAGCAGTTTAGTAAGGACAGGGCAAATGGCCTACGAGCAGTACTTC. The chain couples TRBV12-3 or TRBV12-4 to TRBJ2-7; TRBD1 fits 8 bases in the junction. Measured from the cysteine to the phenylalanine, the CDR3 is 17 residues long. The entry retains the CDR3 DNA only, 51 bases that are in frame from base 1. Trimming leaves V shorter by 1 base and J shorter by 2 bases, with the junction holding 10 bases beyond the gene matches.